This T cell receptor beta chain was captured by sequencing in a study of shared clonotypes between healthy human individuals. Assay used: immunoSEQ multiplex PCR; TCRdb lists only in-frame clones, some missing. The sample has nearly 2 million clones; about 95% are singletons. Germline assignment: CDR1 SNHLY and CDR2 FYNNEI. This CDR3 has 14 residues. The germline V and J ends were trimmed by 5 bases and 5 bases, with 13 bases remaining between them. Comment on this clone: Its matching antigen is unknown.

The naive CD8 subset, CD45RO-negative cells positively selected for CCR7, excluded terminally differentiated effector memory CD45RA+ cells. Study-level points and caveats: Sampling involved blood alone; tissue repertoires likely differ. When naive CD4 clonotypes were compared across a few donors, about 4.9% were shared.

The sequencing input was naive CD8+ T cells sorted from blood. The gene calls are TRBV2 and TRBJ1-5; D is possibly TRBD1 (5 bases). This TCR was recovered from a man younger than 35 in good health. The CDR3 DNA sequence: TGTGCCAGCAGTTACCGACAGTATGATCAGCCCCAGCATTTT. It encodes CASSYRQYDQPQHF.